This T cell receptor (beta chain) was retrieved from a study of T cell responses to AZD1222 COVID-19 vaccine. The CDR3 spans 17 residues. After removal of 1 base from V and 6 bases from J, the junction contained 10 bases not matched to a gene. CDR1 and CDR2 (germline): SGHTA, FQGNSA. Repertoires were generated with immunoSEQ multiplex PCR, while TCRdb's copy carries only in-frame clones and drops some. The profile shows 90,000 to 95,000 clones, around 86% of them singletons. Comments on this clone: The antigen remains unidentified.

Findings and caveats of the study: Spike as a whole was targeted by vaccine-associated CD4 TCRs, dominant at 160-218 and 743-854.

Sequenced here: peripheral blood, sampled on day 0 of AZD1222 vaccination. The J gene is TRBJ2-2, the V gene TRBV7-2; 8 nucleotides align to TRBD1. This sequence was found in an adult in good health. The CDR3: CASSLDVPGQGAGELFF. The CDR3 coding sequence is TGTGCCAGCAGCTTAGATGTCCCAGGACAGGGAGCCGGGGAGCTGTTTTTT.